What follows are 5 T cell receptor beta chains derived from one specimen sequenced in a study of CD8 T cells in ankylosing spondylitis. Using its own MiXCR run on the 5' RACE reads, TCRdb lists one record per CDR3 protein. Found here are approximately 140,000 distinct CDR3 sequences, roughly 9% of them singletons; the top ten hold approximately 3.4%. The sample taken for sequencing was blood, either unsorted or a sorted T cell fraction (not recorded which). The receptors here all came from a male donor with ankylosing spondylitis or in good health (not recorded which).

This clonotype was observed many times. CDR3 in DNA: TGTGCCACCAGCAGAGAGGGGAGGAACACTGAAGCTTTCTTT. This gives the protein CATSREGRNTEAFF. The chain joins TRBV15 to TRBJ1-1; D call uncertain. Germline-derived CDR1 and CDR2 are LNHNV and YYDKDF (reference sequence). CDR3 length: 14 residues. Deletions cut 0 bases from V and 1 base from J, with 6 bases between.

This clonotype appeared many times. CDR3 coding DNA: TGCGCCAGCAGACGGACAGGGGGAGTTACTGAAGCTTTCTTT. Its translation is CASRRTGGVTEAFF. V is TRBV5-1 and J is TRBJ1-1; 10 bases align to TRBD1. This CDR3 is built from 14 residues. V lost 5 bases to trimming and J lost 5 bases; unmatched junction nucleotides: 6. Germline lookup yields CDR1 SGHRS and CDR2 YFSETQ.

Many counts were recorded for this clonotype. This chain connects TRBV5-1 to TRBJ2-7, with a tentative D call TRBD1 (6 bases). CDR1 is SGHRS, CDR2 YFSETQ, per germline. V lost 5 bases, J lost 2 bases, and 11 bases lay in between. The CDR3 has 13 residues. CDR3 amino acids: CASRPDSPYEQYF. CDR3 sequence (DNA): TGCGCCAGCAGACCGGACAGCCCCTACGAGCAGTACTTC.

This clonotype was counted at least ten times. The chain employs TRBV4-3 and TRBJ2-7; the D gene is possibly TRBD2 (5 bases). The V gene lost 0 bases and the J gene lost 7 bases, with 13 bases spanning the gap. This CDR3 has 14 residues. CDR1 is LGHNA, CDR2 YSLEER, per germline. DNA of the CDR3: TGCGCCAGCAGCCAAGATGTCGGGGTACGGGAGCAGTACTTC. It specifies CASSQDVGVREQYF.

This clonotype was seen at least ten times. The genes are TRBV9 and TRBJ2-7; 12 bases fit TRBD2. Unmatched junction bases numbered 9, after V lost 4 bases and J lost 1 base. This CDR3 has 17 residues. Germline V gene data show CDR1 as SGDLS and CDR2 as YYNGEE. The CDR3 sequence is CASSRTGLAGTSYEQYF. The CDR3 coding sequence is TGTGCCAGCAGCCGAACCGGACTAGCGGGAACATCCTACGAGCAGTACTTC.